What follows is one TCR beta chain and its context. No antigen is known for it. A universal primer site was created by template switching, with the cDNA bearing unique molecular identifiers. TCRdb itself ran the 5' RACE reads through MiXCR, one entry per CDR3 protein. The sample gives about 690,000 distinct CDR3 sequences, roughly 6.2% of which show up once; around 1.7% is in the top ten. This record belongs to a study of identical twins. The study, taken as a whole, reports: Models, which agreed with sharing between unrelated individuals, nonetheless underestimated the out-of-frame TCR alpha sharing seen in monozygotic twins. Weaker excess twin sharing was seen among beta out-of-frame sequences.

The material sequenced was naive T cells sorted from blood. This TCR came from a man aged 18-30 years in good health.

The DNA for the CDR3 is TGCAGCGTTACCCGCGCGGAGACCCAGTACTTC. Amino acid sequence: CSVTRAETQYF. The chain is built from TRBV29-1 and TRBJ2-5; D is unresolved. V lost 5 bases to trimming and J lost 5 bases, with 9 bases between them. The germline V gene encodes CDR1 SQVTM and CDR2 ANQGSEA. The CDR3 consists of 11 residues.